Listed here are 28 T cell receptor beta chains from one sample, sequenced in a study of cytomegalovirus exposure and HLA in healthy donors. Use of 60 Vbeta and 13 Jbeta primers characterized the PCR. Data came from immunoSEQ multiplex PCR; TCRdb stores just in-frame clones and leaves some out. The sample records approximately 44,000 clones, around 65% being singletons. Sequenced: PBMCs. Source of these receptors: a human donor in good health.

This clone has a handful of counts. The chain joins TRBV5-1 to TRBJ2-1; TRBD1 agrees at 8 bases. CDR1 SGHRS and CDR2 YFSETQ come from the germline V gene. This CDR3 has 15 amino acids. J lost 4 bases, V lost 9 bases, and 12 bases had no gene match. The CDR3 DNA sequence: TGCGCCACCCACCTAGGACAGGGCTCGTACAATGAGCAGTTCTTC. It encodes CATHLGQGSYNEQFF.

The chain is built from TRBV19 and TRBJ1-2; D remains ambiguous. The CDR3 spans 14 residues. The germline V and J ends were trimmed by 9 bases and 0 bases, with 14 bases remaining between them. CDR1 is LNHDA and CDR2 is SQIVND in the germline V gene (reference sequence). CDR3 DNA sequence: TGTGCCAGCAAGCTAGGAGCAACTAACTATGGCTACACCTTC. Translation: CASKLGATNYGYTF.

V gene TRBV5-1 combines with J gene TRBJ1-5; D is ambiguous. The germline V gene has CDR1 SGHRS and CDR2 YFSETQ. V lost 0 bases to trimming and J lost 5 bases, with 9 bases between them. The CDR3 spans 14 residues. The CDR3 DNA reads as TGCGCCAGCAGCTTGGGAGGGTTCGATCAGCCCCAGCATTTT. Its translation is CASSLGGFDQPQHF.

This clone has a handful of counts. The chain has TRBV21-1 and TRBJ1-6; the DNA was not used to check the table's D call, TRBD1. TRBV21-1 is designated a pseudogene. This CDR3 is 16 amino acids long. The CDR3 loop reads CASSSRDRGGNSPLHF. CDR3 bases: TGTGCCAGCAGCAGTCGGGACAGGGGCGGTAATTCACCCCTCCACTTT.

The CDR3 DNA sequence: TGTGCCAGCAGGGGACAGGGAGGCAATTCACCCCTCCACTTT. Encoded protein: CASRGQGGNSPLHF. The genes are TRBV6-6 and TRBJ1-6; 9 bases are a match to TRBD1. Germline V gene data show CDR1 as MNHNY and CDR2 as SVGAGI (reference sequence). The CDR3 has 14 amino acids. Germline trimming cut 6 bases from V and 7 bases from J; bases unmatched to any gene: 4.

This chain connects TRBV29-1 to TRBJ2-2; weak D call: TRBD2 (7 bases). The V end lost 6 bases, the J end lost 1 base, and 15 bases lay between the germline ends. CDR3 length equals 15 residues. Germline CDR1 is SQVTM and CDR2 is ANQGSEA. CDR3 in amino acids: CSVGGGAMNTGELFF. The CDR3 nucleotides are TGCAGCGTGGGGGGGGGCGCCATGAACACCGGGGAGCTGTTTTTT.

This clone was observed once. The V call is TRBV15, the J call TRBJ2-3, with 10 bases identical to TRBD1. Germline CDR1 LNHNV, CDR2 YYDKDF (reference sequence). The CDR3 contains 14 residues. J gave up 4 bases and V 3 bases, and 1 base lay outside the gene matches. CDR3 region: CATSRTGGADTQYF. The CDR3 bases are TGTGCCACCAGCAGGACAGGGGGCGCAGATACGCAGTATTTT. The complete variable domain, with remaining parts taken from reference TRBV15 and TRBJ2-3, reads DAMVIQNPRYQVTQFGKPVTLSCSQTLNHNVMYWYQQKSSQAPKLLFHYYDKDFNNEADTPDNFQSRRPNTSFCFLDIRSPGLGDTAMYLCATSRTGGADTQYFGPGTRLTVL.

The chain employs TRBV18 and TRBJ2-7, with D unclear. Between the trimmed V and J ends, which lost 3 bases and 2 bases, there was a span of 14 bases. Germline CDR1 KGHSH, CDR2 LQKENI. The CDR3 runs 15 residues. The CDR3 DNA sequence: TGTGCCAGCTCACCTAGTAGTGGGCCGGCCTACGAGCAGTACTTC. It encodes CASSPSSGPAYEQYF.

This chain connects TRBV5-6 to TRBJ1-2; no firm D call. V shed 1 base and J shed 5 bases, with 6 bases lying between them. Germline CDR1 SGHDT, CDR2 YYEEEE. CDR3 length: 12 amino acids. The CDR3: CASSLNWYGYTF. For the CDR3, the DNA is TGTGCCAGCAGCTTGAACTGGTATGGCTACACCTTC.

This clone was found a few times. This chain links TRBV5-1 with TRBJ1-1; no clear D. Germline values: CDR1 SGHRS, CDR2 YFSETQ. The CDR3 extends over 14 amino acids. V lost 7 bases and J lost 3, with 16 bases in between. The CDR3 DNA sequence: TGCGCCAGCGGTCGGACCTCCGGGGACACTGAAGCTTTCTTT. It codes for CASGRTSGDTEAFF.

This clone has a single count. CDR3 sequence (DNA): TGTGCCAGCAGTGAAGCCACTAGGAGTCAGCCCCAGCATTTT. It codes for CASSEATRSQPQHF. The chain links TRBV2 to TRBJ1-5; D is uncertain. Germline-derived CDR1 and CDR2 are SNHLY and FYNNEI. The CDR3 sequence is 14 residues long. V was clipped by 0 bases and J by 6 bases, with 9 bases between them.

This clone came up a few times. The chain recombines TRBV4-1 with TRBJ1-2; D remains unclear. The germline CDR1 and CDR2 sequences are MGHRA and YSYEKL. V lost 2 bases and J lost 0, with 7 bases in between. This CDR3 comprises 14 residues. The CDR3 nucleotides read TGCGCCAGCAGCCAACCGGGGACTAACTATGGCTACACCTTC. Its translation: CASSQPGTNYGYTF.

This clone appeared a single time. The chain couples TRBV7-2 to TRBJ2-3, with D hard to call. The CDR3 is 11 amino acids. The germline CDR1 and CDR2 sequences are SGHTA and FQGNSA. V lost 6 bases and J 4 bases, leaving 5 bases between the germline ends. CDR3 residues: CASSQSDTQYF. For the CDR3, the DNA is TGTGCCAGCAGTCAATCAGATACGCAGTATTTT.

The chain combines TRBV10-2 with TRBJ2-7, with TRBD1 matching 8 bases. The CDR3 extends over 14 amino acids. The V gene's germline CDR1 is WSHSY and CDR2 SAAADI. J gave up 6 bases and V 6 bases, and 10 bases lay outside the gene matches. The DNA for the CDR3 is TGCGCCAGCAGAAGGACAGGGTCGTTGAGCGAGCAGTACTTC. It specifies CASRRTGSLSEQYF.

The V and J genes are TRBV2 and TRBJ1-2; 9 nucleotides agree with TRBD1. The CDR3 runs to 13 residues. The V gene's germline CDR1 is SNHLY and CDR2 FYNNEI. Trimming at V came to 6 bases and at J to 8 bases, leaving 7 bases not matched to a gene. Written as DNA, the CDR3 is TGTGCCAGCAGGCCGGGACAGGGAGGAGGCTACACCTTC. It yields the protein CASRPGQGGGYTF.

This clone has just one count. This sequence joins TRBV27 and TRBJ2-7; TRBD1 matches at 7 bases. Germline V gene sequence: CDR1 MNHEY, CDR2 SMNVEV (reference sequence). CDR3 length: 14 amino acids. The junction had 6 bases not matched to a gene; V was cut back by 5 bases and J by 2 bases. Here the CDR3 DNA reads TGTGCCAGCAGTCCGGACAGGTATACCTACGAGCAGTACTTC. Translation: CASSPDRYTYEQYF.

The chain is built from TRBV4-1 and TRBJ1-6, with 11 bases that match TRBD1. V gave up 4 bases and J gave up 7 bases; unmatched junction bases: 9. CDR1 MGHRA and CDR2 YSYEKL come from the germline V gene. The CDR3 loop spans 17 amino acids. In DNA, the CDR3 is TGCGCCAGCAGCCGGATCGGACAGGGGGCTGGGAATTCACCCCTCCACTTT. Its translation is CASSRIGQGAGNSPLHF.

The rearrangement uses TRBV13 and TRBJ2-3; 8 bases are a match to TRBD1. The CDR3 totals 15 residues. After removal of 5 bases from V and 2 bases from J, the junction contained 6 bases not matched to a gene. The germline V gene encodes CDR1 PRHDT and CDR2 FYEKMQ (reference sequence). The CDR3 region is CASSERQGYTDTQYF. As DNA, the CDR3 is TGTGCCAGCAGCGAACGACAGGGGTACACAGATACGCAGTATTTT. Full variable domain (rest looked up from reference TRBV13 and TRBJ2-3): AAGVIQSPRHLIKEKRETATLKCYPIPRHDTVYWYQQGPGQDPQFLISFYEKMQSDKGSIPDRFSAQQFSDYHSELNMSSLELGDSALYFCASSERQGYTDTQYFGPGTRLTVL.

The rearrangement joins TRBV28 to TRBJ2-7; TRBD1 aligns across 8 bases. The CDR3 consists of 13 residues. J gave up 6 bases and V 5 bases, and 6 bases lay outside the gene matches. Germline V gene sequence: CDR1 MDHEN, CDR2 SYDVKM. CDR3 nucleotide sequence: TGTGCCAGCAGTGACGGACAGGGTCGCGAGCAGTACTTC. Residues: CASSDGQGREQYF.

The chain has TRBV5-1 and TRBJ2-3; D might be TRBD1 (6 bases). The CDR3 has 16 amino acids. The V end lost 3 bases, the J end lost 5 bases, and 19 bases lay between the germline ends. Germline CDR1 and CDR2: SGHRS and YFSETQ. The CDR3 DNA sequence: TGCGCCAGCAGCTCCGCGACCCTCAGGGGTAAAGATACGCAGTATTTT. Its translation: CASSSATLRGKDTQYF.

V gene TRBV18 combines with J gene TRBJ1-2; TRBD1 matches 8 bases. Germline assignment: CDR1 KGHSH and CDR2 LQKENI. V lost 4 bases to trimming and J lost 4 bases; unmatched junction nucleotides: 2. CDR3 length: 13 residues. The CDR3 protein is CASSQGQVYGYTF. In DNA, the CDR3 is TGTGCCAGCTCACAGGGACAGGTCTATGGCTACACCTTC.

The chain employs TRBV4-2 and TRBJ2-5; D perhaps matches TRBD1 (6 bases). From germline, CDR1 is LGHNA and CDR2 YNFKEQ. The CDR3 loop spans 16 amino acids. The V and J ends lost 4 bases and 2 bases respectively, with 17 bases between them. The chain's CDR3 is CASSLSPGRGQETQYF. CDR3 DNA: TGTGCCAGCAGCCTATCCCCGGGAAGGGGGCAAGAGACCCAGTACTTC.

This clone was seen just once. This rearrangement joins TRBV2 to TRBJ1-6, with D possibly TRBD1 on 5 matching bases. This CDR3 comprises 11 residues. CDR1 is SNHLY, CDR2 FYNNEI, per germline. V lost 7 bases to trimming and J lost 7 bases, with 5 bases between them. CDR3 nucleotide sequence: TGTGCCAGCACAGGGAATTCACCCCTCCACTTT. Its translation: CASTGNSPLHF.

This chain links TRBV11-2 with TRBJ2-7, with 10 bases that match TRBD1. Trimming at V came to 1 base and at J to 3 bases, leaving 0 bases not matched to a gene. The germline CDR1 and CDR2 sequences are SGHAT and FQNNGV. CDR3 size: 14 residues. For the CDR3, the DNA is TGTGCCAGCAGCTTAGGGACAGGGGGCTACGAGCAGTACTTC. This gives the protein CASSLGTGGYEQYF. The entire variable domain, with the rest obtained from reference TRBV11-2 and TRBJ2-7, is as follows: EAGVAQSPRYKIIEKRQSVAFWCNPISGHATLYWYQQILGQGPKLLIQFQNNGVVDDSQLPKDRFSAERLKGVDSTLKIQPAKLEDSAVYLCASSLGTGGYEQYFGPGTRLTVT.

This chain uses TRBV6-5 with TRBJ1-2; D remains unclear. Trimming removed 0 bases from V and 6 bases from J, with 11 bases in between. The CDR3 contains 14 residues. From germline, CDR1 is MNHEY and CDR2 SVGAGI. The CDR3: CASSYSTGIDGYTF. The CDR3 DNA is TGTGCCAGCAGTTACTCGACCGGGATTGATGGCTACACCTTC.

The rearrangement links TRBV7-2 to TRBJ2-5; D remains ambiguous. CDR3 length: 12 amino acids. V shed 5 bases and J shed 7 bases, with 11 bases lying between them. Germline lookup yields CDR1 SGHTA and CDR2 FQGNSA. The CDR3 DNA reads TGTGCCAGCAGCCAGGCGTTTGGGACCCAGTACTTC. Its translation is CASSQAFGTQYF.

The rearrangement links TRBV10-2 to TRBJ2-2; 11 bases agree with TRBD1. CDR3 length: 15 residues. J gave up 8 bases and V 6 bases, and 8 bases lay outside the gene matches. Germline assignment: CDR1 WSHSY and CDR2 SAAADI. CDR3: CASSSWDRGMGELFF. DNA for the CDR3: TGCGCCAGCAGCTCCTGGGACAGGGGGATGGGGGAGCTGTTTTTT.

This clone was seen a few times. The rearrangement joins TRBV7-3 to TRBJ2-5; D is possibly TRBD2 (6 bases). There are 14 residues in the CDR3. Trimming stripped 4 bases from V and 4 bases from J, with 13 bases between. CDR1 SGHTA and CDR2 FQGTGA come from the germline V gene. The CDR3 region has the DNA TGTGCCAGCAGCTCTGCGGGGATAGGAGAGACCCAGTACTTC. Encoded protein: CASSSAGIGETQYF.